The sequence of this T cell receptor (beta chain) was determined in a study of a mutant IDH1 vaccine in newly diagnosed glioma. Study as a whole: Patients were pretreated with radiotherapy, temozolomide, or both, mostly both.

Time point noted: week 35, safety follow-up. The investigators gave 300 ug of mutant IDH1 20-mer peptide in each vaccine dose, together with topical imiquimod. This clone has a single count. Its antigen is not identified. Trimming pared 2 bases from V and 4 bases from J, leaving 9 bases between. Per germline, CDR1 LNHNV and CDR2 YYDKDF (reference sequence). This CDR3 spans 14 amino acids. TCRdb's table, derived via immunoSEQ multiplex PCR, lists solely in-frame clones and lacks some. Here the sample spans tens of thousands of clones, around 78% being singletons. The TCR was taken from a man in his forties with glioma. The chain employs TRBV15 and TRBJ2-1; possibly TRBD1 for D (6 bases). Material: PBMCs, obtained from a glioma patient whose treatment included an IDH1 peptide vaccine. This CDR3 reads CATSRQRGYNEQFF. The CDR3 nucleotides read TGTGCCACCAGCAGACAAAGGGGGTACAATGAGCAGTTCTTC. The entire variable domain, with the rest obtained from reference TRBV15 and TRBJ2-1, is as follows: DAMVIQNPRYQVTQFGKPVTLSCSQTLNHNVMYWYQQKSSQAPKLLFHYYDKDFNNEADTPDNFQSRRPNTSFCFLDIRSPGLGDTAMYLCATSRQRGYNEQFFGPGTRLTVL.